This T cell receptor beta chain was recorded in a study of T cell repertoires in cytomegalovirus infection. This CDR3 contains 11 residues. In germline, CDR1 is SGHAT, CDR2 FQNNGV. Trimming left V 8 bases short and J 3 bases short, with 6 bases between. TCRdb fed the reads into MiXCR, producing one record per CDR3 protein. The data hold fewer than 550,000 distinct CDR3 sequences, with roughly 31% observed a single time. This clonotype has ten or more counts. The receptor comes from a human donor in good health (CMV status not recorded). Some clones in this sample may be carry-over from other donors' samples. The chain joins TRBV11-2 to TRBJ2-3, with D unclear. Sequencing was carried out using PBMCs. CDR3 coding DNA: TGTGCCAGCGGGTGGACAGATACGCAGTATTTT. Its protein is CASGWTDTQYF. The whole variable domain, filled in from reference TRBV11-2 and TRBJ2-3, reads EAGVAQSPRYKIIEKRQSVAFWCNPISGHATLYWYQQILGQGPKLLIQFQNNGVVDDSQLPKDRFSAERLKGVDSTLKIQPAKLEDSAVYLCASGWTDTQYFGPGTRLTVL.